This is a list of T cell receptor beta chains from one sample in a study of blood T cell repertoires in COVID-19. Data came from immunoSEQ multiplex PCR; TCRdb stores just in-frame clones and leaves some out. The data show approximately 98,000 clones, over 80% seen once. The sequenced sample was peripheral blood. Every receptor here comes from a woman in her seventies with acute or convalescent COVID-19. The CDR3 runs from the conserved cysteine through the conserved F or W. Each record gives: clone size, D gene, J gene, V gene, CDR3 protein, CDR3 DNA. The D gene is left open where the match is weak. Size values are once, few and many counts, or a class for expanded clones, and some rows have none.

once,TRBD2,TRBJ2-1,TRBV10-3,CAISLSGTSGEQFF,TGTGCCATCAGTTTATCCGGGACTAGCGGGGAGCAGTTCTTC
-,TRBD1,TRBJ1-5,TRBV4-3,CASSQGWDRSNQPQHF,TGCGCCAGCAGCCAAGGGTGGGACAGAAGCAATCAGCCCCAGCATTTT
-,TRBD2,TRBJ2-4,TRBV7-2,CASSSSGGGAGNIQYF,TGTGCCAGCAGCTCTTCGGGCGGGGGGGCCGGAAACATTCAGTACTTC
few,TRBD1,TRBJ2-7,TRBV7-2,CASSLQGAYEQYF,TGTGCCAGCAGCTTGCAGGGGGCTTACGAGCAGTACTTC
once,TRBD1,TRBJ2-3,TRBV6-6,CASSYLGQGNTDTQYF,TGTGCCAGCAGTTACTTGGGACAGGGAAACACAGATACGCAGTATTTT
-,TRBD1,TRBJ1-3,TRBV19,CASMGTTGGTGNTIYF,TGTGCCAGTATGGGAACAACAGGGGGCACGGGAAACACCATATATTTT
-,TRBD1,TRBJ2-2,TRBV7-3,CASSLGQAAGELFF,TGTGCCAGCAGCTTAGGACAGGCGGCCGGGGAGCTGTTTTTT
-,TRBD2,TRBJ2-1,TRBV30,CAWRTSGGNEQFF,TGTGCCTGGAGAACTAGCGGGGGGAATGAGCAGTTCTTC
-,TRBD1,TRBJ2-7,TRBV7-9,CASSPGQVYEQYF,TGTGCCAGCAGCCCGGGACAGGTGTACGAGCAGTACTTC
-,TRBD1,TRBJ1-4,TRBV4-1,CASSRTGTAYEKLFF,TGCGCCAGCAGCCGGACCGGGACAGCGTATGAAAAACTGTTTTTT
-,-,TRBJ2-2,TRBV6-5,CASSPSTNTGELFF,TGTGCCAGCAGTCCAAGCACGAACACCGGGGAGCTGTTTTTT
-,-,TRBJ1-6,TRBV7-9,CASSPLPLAQVSPLHF,TGTGCCAGCAGCCCCCTCCCTTTAGCCCAAGTTTCACCCCTCCACTTT
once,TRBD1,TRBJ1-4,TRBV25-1,CASSASGTGGGKLFF,TGTGCCAGCAGTGCATCCGGGACAGGGGGTGGAAAACTGTTTTTT
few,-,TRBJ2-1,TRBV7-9,CASSSPPADSGNEQFF,TGTGCCAGCAGCTCCCCCCCAGCGGACTCGGGGAATGAGCAGTTCTTC
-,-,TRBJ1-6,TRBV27,CASSSQGSYNSPLHF,TGTGCCAGCAGTTCCCAGGGCTCCTATAATTCACCCCTCCACTTT
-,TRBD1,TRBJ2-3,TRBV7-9,CASSSRDRETDTQYF,TGTGCCAGCAGCTCCCGGGACAGGGAGACAGATACGCAGTATTTT
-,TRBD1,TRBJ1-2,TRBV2,CASLRDRPSNYGYTF,TGTGCCAGCCTACGGGACAGGCCTTCTAACTATGGCTACACCTTC